This TCR beta chain was sequenced in a study of cytomegalovirus exposure and HLA in healthy donors. A word on this clone: A junction end diverges from the germline sequence, so it may reflect a read error. Different DNA sequences within this sample yield the same CDR3.

Measured with immunoSEQ multiplex PCR; TCRdb has only the in-frame clones, and not every one. The sample carries about 110,000 clones, almost 90% recorded once. This CDR3 has 13 residues. From germline, CDR1 is MNHNY and CDR2 SVGAGI (reference sequence). V is TRBV6-6 and J is TRBJ2-7, with D possibly matching TRBD2 (5 bases). The TCR comes from a woman between 18 and 29 years old in good health and CMV-seronegative. Material: PBMCs. This CDR3 is CASSYSSGNEQYF. The DNA for the CDR3 is TGTGCCAGCAGTTACTCGAGCGGCAACGAGCAGTACTTT.